The rows below give T cell receptor beta chains drawn from one sample of a study of regulatory T cells in long-lasting Graves disease. TCRdb re-called the multiplex PCR reads with MiXCR, one entry per CDR3 protein. The profile shows approximately 690,000 distinct CDR3 sequences, 25% to 35% of them singletons. The sample here was peripheral blood mononuclear cells (PBMCs), taken when the disease was refractory, from a patient treated with antithyroid drugs. The receptors here all came from a female donor with Graves disease. CDR3s include the opening cysteine and the closing phenylalanine or tryptophan. D genes are given only for firm matches. Some rows mark clone size as missing; the rest say once, few, many or name a class of expanded clone.

J	size	D	V	DNA	CDR3
TRBJ2-5	NA	NA	TRBV27	TGTGCCAGCAGTTTATTGGGGCGGCAAGAGACCCAGTACTTC	CASSLLGRQETQYF
TRBJ1-5	NA	NA	TRBV6-1	TGTGCCACCATGAGGGAGCCGGTGGATCAGCCCCAGCATTTT	CATMREPVDQPQHF
TRBJ1-1	NA	TRBD1	TRBV6-2/TRBV6-3	TGTGCCAGCAGTTACAGCCGGACAGGGAATGGAGCTTTCTTT	CASSYSRTGNGAFF
TRBJ1-5	few	NA	TRBV12-3/TRBV12-4	TGTGCCAGCAGTTTCGCCGGGGACGGTCAGCCCCAGCATTTT	CASSFAGDGQPQHF
TRBJ1-1	NA	NA	TRBV5-6	TGTGCCAGCAGCTATATACTGGCCTATGAAGCTTTCTTT	CASSYILAYEAFF
TRBJ1-2	many	TRBD1	TRBV12-3/TRBV12-4	TGTGCCAGCAGTTATAGGGGGCGCCTATCCGGCTACACCTTC	CASSYRGRLSGYTF
TRBJ1-1	many	NA	TRBV11-1	TGTGCCAGCAGGCGTGCCGGGACACCGAACACTGAAGCTTTCTTT	CASRRAGTPNTEAFF
TRBJ1-1	few	NA	TRBV29-1	TGCAGCGCCCTCAGCTCCTTCCCTGAAGCTTTCTTT	CSALSSFPEAFF
TRBJ2-5	NA	NA	TRBV4-2	TGTGCCAGCAGCCAAGATAGGGCCGGCCAAGAGACCCAGTACTTC	CASSQDRAGQETQYF
TRBJ1-6	NA	NA	TRBV6-5	TGTGCCAGCAGTTACGTACAGGGTTTTGGTTCACCCCTCCACTTT	CASSYVQGFGSPLHF
TRBJ1-2	many	NA	TRBV3-1	TGTGCCAGCAGCCGCCGTGGGGGCTACACCTTC	CASSRRGGYTF
TRBJ2-7	NA	TRBD2	TRBV4-2	TGTGCCAGCAGCCAGCCCCAGGGAGGGAGGTACTTC	CASSQPQGGRYF
TRBJ1-1	few	TRBD1	TRBV7-6	TGTGCCAGCAGCGCCATGAGGGGGCGGAAAGATACTGAAGCTTTCTTT	CASSAMRGRKDTEAFF
TRBJ1-4	many	NA	TRBV3-1	TGTGCCAGCAGCCCGCGGGGGGAAAAACTGTTTTTT	CASSPRGEKLFF
TRBJ1-5	few	TRBD1	TRBV24-1	TGTGCCACCAGCACAGGGGGCGGTCAGCCCCAGCATTTT	CATSTGGGQPQHF
TRBJ2-7	few	TRBD2	TRBV11-2	TGTGCCAGCAGCTTAGGTCTAAGCGGGAGAGGCTACGAGCAGTACTTC	CASSLGLSGRGYEQYF
TRBJ1-4	NA	NA	TRBV30	TGTGCCTGGAGTCTCAGTCCGGGGGCGGATGAAAAACTGTTTTTT	CAWSLSPGADEKLFF
TRBJ2-5	few	TRBD2	TRBV7-9	TGTGCCAGCAGCTTCCCCGCAGGGACTACCTCAGAGACCCAGTACTTC	CASSFPAGTTSETQYF
TRBJ1-4	many	NA	TRBV6-2/TRBV6-3	TGTGCCAGCAGTCCGTCCACCTATACAACTAATGAAAAACTGTTTTTT	CASSPSTYTTNEKLFF
TRBJ1-1	NA	NA	TRBV24-1	TGTGCCACCAGGTCAGGGACGAGGACTGAAGCTTTCTTT	CATRSGTRTEAFF
TRBJ1-1	many	NA	TRBV12-3/TRBV12-4	TGTGCCAGCAGTTTGGGCTCGAACACTGAAGCTTTCTTT	CASSLGSNTEAFF
TRBJ1-2	once	NA	TRBV15	TGTGCCACCAGCAGCCCCTCGGGCTACACCTTC	CATSSPSGYTF
TRBJ1-2	NA	NA	TRBV6-1	TGTGCCACACAGCGGGGGCCCCTTAACTATGGCTACACCTTC	CATQRGPLNYGYTF
TRBJ1-1	NA	NA	TRBV29-1	TGCAGCGTTGAAGCGGGTTGGGTAGGGATGAACACTGAAGCTTTCTTT	CSVEAGWVGMNTEAFF
TRBJ1-1	few	NA	TRBV30	TGTGCCTGGAGTCCCTGGTCCACTGAAGCTTTCTTT	CAWSPWSTEAFF
TRBJ1-1	NA	NA	TRBV7-9	TGTGCCAGCAGCTTATCGGGGCCGGAGGGCACTGAAGCTTTCTTT	CASSLSGPEGTEAFF
TRBJ1-5	NA	NA	TRBV30	TGTGCCTGGAGTGTACAAGCGGATCAGCCCCAGCATTTT	CAWSVQADQPQHF
TRBJ1-2	NA	NA	TRBV5-1	TGCGCCAGCAGCCACGGACTAGCCGGAGGATCGGGCGGCTACACCTTC	CASSHGLAGGSGGYTF
TRBJ1-2	many	TRBD1	TRBV28	TGTGCCAGCAGTTTAGCCGGGACAGGGGGCGTTAACTATGGCTACACCTTC	CASSLAGTGGVNYGYTF
TRBJ1-1	few	NA	TRBV6-1	TGTGCCAGCAGTGAAACCCGTGACACTGAAGCTTTCTTT	CASSETRDTEAFF
TRBJ1-6	many	NA	TRBV5-6	TGTGCCAGCAGCCCGCGGTGGACAGTAGCATCACCCCTCCACTTT	CASSPRWTVASPLHF
TRBJ2-7	NA	TRBD2	TRBV6-2/TRBV6-3	TGTGCCAGCAGGCGCACTAGCGGGACTATCAACGAGCAGTACTTC	CASRRTSGTINEQYF
TRBJ1-5	many	TRBD1	TRBV28	TGTGCCAGCACTCCCGGGACAGGAGGGGGACAGCCCCAGCATTTT	CASTPGTGGGQPQHF
TRBJ1-2	many	TRBD1	TRBV30	TGTGCCTGGACAACCTCCGGACAGGTCGGCGGCTACACCTTC	CAWTTSGQVGGYTF